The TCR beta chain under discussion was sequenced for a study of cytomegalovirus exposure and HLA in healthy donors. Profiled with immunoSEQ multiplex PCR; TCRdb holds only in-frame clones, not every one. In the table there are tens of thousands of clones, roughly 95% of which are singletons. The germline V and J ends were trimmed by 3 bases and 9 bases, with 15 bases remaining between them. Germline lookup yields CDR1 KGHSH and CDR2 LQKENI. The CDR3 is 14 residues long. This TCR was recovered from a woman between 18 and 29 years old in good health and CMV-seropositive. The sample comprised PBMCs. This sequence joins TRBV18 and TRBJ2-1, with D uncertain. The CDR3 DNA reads TGTGCCAGCTCACCCGCGTACCGGCCGGGTGAGCAGTTCTTC. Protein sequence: CASSPAYRPGEQFF.